The clone carrying this T cell receptor (beta chain) occurred once. TCRdb keeps only in-frame clones here, not all; method: immunoSEQ multiplex PCR. Of some 120,000 clones listed, roughly 86% are singletons. Trimming left V 1 base short and J 2 bases short, with 8 bases between. Germline CDR1 is KGHSY and CDR2 is FQNENV. This CDR3 comprises 14 residues. This specimen belongs to a study of PD-1 blockade in mismatch repair-deficient tumors. The chain carries TRBV16 and TRBJ1-1; tentatively, D is TRBD1 (5 bases). This TCR derives from an adult with mismatch repair-deficient cancer. Specimen: peripheral blood, collected approximately 71 weeks after starting pembrolizumab. The CDR3 region is CASSQWGGNTEAFF. The CDR3 bases are TGTGCCAGCAGCCAATGGGGCGGAAACACTGAAGCTTTCTTT.